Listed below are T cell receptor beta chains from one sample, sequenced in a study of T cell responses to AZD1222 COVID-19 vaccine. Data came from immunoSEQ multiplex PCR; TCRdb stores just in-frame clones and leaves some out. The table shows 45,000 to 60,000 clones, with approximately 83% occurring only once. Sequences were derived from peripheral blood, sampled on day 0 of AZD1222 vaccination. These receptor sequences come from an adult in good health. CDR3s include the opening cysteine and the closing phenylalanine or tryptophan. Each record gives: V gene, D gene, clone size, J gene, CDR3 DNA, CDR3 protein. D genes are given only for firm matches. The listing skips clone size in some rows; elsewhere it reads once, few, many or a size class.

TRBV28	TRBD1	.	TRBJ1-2	TGTGCCAGCAGTCCGGACAGGTCGTGGGGTAACTATGGCTACACCTTC	CASSPDRSWGNYGYTF
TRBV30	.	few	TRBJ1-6	TGTGCCTGGAGTGTAGATGGGGGTTGGTATTCACCCCTCCACTTT	CAWSVDGGWYSPLHF
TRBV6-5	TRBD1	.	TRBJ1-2	TGTGCCAGCAGCCACCCAGGACAGGGGGACTATGGCTACACCTTC	CASSHPGQGDYGYTF
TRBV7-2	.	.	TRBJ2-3	TGTGCCAGCAGATTGACGTGGTACGGAACTAGCACAGATACGCAGTATTTT	CASRLTWYGTSTDTQYF
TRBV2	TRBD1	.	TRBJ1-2	TGTGCCAGCAGTGAGCAGGGGGGGGATATCGGCTACACCTTC	CASSEQGGDIGYTF
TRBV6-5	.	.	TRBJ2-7	TGTGCCAGCAGTCATCACTACGAGCAGTACTTC	CASSHHYEQYF
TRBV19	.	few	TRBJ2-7	TGTGCCAGTAGTTCCAGTCCTACCTACGAGCAGTACTTC	CASSSSPTYEQYF
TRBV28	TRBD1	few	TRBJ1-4	TGTGCCAGCAGACCGACAGGGATTCGTGAAAAACTGTTTTTT	CASRPTGIREKLFF
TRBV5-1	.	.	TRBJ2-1	TGCGCCAGCAGCTTGCAGAGCTCCTACAATGAGCAGTTCTTC	CASSLQSSYNEQFF
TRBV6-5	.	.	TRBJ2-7	TGTGCCAGCAGTTACAGCGGGACCGAGGGGGGTTACGAGCAGTACTTC	CASSYSGTEGGYEQYF
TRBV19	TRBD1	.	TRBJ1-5	TGTGCCAGTACCCCCCCACGGAGGGGGCAGGGACAGCCCCAGCATTTT	CASTPPRRGQGQPQHF
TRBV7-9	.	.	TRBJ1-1	TGTGCCAGCAGCTTCGCTGGTGAAGCTTTCTTT	CASSFAGEAFF
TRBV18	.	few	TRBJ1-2	TGTGCCAGCTCAGCACAGGGAGGGTATGGCTACACCTTC	CASSAQGGYGYTF
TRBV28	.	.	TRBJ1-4	TGTGCCAGCAGTGGGGCAGGGTGGGAAAAACTGTTTTTT	CASSGAGWEKLFF
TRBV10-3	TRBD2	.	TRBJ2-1	TGTGCCATCAGTGAACGGGGACTAGCGGGAATGGATGAGCAGTTCTTC	CAISERGLAGMDEQFF
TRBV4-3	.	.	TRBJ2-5	TGCGCCAGCAGCCAAGGGACTGGGGTCGGAGAGACCCAGTACTTC	CASSQGTGVGETQYF
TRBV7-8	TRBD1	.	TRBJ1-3	TGTGCCAGCAGCTTTAGCGCGGGACAGGGGAACACCATATATTTT	CASSFSAGQGNTIYF
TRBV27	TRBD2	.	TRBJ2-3	TGTGCCAGCAGGCGCACTAGCGGGGGCACAGATACGCAGTATTTT	CASRRTSGGTDTQYF
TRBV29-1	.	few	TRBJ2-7	TGCAGCGTTGTTAGGGGGAACACCTACGAGCAGTACTTC	CSVVRGNTYEQYF
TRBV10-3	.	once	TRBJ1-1	TGTGCCATCAGTTCACAGGGTCACACTGAAGCTTTCTTT	CAISSQGHTEAFF
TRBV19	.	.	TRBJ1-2	TGTGCCACCCGAAGTTCCTACCGGACAGCGAGCTATGGCTACACCTTC	CATRSSYRTASYGYTF
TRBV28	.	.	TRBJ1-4	TGTGCCAGCAGCCCCGAGTTAGAAAATGAAAAACTGTTTTTT	CASSPELENEKLFF
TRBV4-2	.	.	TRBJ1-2	TGTGCCAGCAGCCAAGACAGGGGTGGTGGCTACACCTTC	CASSQDRGGGYTF
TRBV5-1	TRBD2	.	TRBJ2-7	TGCGCCAGCAGCTTGGATCTAGCGGGAGGAGGTTCCTACGAGCAGTACTTC	CASSLDLAGGGSYEQYF
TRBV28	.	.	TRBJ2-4	TGTGCCAGCAGAGAGGCCAAAAACATTCAGTACTTC	CASREAKNIQYF
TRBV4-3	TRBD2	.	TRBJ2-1	TGCGCCAGCAGCCAAGGACTAGCGGGAGGGCCCGATGAGCAGTTCTTC	CASSQGLAGGPDEQFF
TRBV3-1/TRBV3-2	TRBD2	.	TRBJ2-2	TGTGCCAGCAGCCACTCTGTAGCGGGAGGTACCGGGGAGCTGTTTTTT	CASSHSVAGGTGELFF
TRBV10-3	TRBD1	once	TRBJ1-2	TGTGCCAGTCGGGGACAGGGGGCGCGAGTGGGGATCGATGGCTACACCTTC	CASRGQGARVGIDGYTF
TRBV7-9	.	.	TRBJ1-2	TGTGCCAGCAGCTTTATACAGGGTCATTCCGGCTACACCTTC	CASSFIQGHSGYTF
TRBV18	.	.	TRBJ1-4	TGTGCCAGCTCACCACCGGTTCCGGGTCCTAATGAAAAACTGTTTTTT	CASSPPVPGPNEKLFF
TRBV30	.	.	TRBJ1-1	TGTGCCTGGACAGGGTCCTCGACTACTGAAGCTTTCTTT	CAWTGSSTTEAFF
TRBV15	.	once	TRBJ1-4	TGTGCCACCAGCAGAGATAATGCCAGGGTTGGAGAAAAACTGTTTTTT	CATSRDNARVGEKLFF
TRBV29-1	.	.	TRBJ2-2	TGCAGCGTCCGCCTCCCGGGACAGGGTTTTAGCGGGGCCGGGGTTACCGGGGAGCTGTTTTTT	CSVRLPGQGFSGAGVTGELFF
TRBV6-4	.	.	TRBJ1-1	TGTGCCAGCAGATTCGACAGGCTCACTGAAGCTTTCTTT	CASRFDRLTEAFF
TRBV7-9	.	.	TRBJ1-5	TGTGCCAGCAGCCCAATCGGATCGGCTGGAAGACCCCAGCATTTT	CASSPIGSAGRPQHF
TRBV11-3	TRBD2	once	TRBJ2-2	TGTGCCAGCAGCCCAGCGACTAGCGGGAACGTAAACCGAGGGGAGCTGTTTTTT	CASSPATSGNVNRGELFF